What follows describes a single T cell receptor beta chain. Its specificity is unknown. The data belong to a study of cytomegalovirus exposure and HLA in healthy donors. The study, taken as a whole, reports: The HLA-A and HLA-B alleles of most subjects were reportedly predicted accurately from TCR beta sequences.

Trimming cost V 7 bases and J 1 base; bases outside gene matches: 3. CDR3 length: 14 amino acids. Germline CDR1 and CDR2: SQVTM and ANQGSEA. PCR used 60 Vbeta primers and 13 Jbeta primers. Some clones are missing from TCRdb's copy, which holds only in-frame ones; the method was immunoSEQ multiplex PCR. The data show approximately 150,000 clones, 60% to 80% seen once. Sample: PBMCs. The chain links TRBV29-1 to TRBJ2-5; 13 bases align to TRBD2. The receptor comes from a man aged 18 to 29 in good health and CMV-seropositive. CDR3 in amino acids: CSAGTSGVQETQYF. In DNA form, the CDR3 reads TGCAGCGCAGGGACTAGCGGGGTCCAAGAGACCCAGTACTTC.